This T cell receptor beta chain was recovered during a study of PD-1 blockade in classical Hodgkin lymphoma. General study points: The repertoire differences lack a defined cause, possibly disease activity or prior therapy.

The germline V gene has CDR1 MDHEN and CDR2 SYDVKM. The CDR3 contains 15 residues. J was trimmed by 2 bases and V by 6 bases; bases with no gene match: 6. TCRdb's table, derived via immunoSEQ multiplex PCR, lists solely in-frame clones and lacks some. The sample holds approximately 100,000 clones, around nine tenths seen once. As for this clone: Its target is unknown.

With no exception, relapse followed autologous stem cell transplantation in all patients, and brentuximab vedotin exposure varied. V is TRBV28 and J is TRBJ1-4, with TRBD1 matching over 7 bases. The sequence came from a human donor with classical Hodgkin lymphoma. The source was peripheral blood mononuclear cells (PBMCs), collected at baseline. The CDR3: CASSRDSSTNEKLFF. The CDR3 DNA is TGTGCCAGCAGCCGGGACAGCTCTACTAATGAAAAACTGTTTTTT. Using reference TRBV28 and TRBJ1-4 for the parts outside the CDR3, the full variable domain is DVKVTQSSRYLVKRTGEKVFLECVQDMDHENMFWYRQDPGLGLRLIYFSYDVKMKEKGDIPEGYSVSREKKERFSLILESASTNQTSMYLCASSRDSSTNEKLFFGSGTQLSVL.